A selection of T cell receptor beta chains follows, all from one sample in a study of CD8 T cells in Susac syndrome. TCRdb ran MiXCR on the immunoSEQ multiplex PCR reads and lists one entry per CDR3 protein. Here the sample spans under 250,000 distinct CDR3 sequences, about 93% being singletons. Sample: CD4+ T cells from PBMCs. These receptors all come from a human donor with multiple sclerosis. The CDR3 runs from the conserved cysteine through the conserved F or W. Fields, in order: CDR3 protein, V gene, clone size, J gene. A clone size is listed for some rows: how often the clone was seen (once, few, many), or a class if it is expanded.

CDR3: CASLGTNTGELFF
V: TRBV6-5
size: -
J: TRBJ2-2

CDR3: CASSNPGRGGGETQYF
V: TRBV5-4
size: -
J: TRBJ2-5

CDR3: CASSVEYKETQYF
V: TRBV9
size: -
J: TRBJ2-5

CDR3: CASSSTRSGELFF
V: TRBV11-3
size: -
J: TRBJ2-2

CDR3: CASRTSGNTGELFF
V: TRBV5-4
size: -
J: TRBJ2-2

CDR3: CASSQDGTDSFRETQYF
V: TRBV4-2
size: -
J: TRBJ2-5

CDR3: CASSTESDGTYEQYF
V: TRBV19
size: -
J: TRBJ2-7

CDR3: CASSPDRGNYEQYF
V: TRBV27
size: -
J: TRBJ2-7

CDR3: CASSLDAGPGNEQFF
V: TRBV7-6
size: -
J: TRBJ2-1

CDR3: CASGLSGYGYTF
V: TRBV12-5
size: -
J: TRBJ1-2

CDR3: CASSPRLGRGGYTF
V: TRBV9
size: -
J: TRBJ1-2

CDR3: CASILFEQYF
V: TRBV27
size: -
J: TRBJ2-7

CDR3: CASSLADLAGVGEQFF
V: TRBV5-1
size: -
J: TRBJ2-1

CDR3: CASSQFGQGQGGEAFF
V: TRBV4-1
size: -
J: TRBJ1-1

CDR3: CASSQTGTGVNEQFF
V: TRBV9
size: -
J: TRBJ2-1

CDR3: CASRGTLNTGELFF
V: TRBV12-3/TRBV12-4
size: -
J: TRBJ2-2

CDR3: CSARDPNGGINEQFF
V: TRBV20-1
size: -
J: TRBJ2-1

CDR3: CASSQDPVGLGNTIYF
V: TRBV3-1
size: -
J: TRBJ1-3

CDR3: CASSSYGLAEVNTDTQYF
V: TRBV11-2
size: -
J: TRBJ2-3

CDR3: CASSSDRGDQPQHF
V: TRBV7-9
size: -
J: TRBJ1-5

CDR3: CASSSSQGNTEAFF
V: TRBV9
size: -
J: TRBJ1-1

CDR3: CASRTSQGYTIYF
V: TRBV6-6
size: once
J: TRBJ1-3

CDR3: CAINSRTSGGRYEQYF
V: TRBV10-3
size: -
J: TRBJ2-7

CDR3: CAISESTLGEAFF
V: TRBV10-3
size: -
J: TRBJ1-1

CDR3: CASSLNSGSVDEQFF
V: TRBV7-3
size: -
J: TRBJ2-1

CDR3: CASSLTGAIDYGYTF
V: TRBV7-3
size: -
J: TRBJ1-2